Below, 27 T cell receptor beta chains from the same sample are listed, as sequenced in a study of shared clonotypes between healthy human individuals. Positive CCR7 selection of CD45RO-negative cells yielded the naive CD8 cells, and terminally differentiated effector memory CD45RA+ cells were excluded. Some clones are missing from TCRdb's copy, which holds only in-frame ones; the method was immunoSEQ multiplex PCR. The table records roughly 2.1 million clones, 85% to 95% of them present only once. Sequencing was done on a sample of naive CD8+ T cells from PBMCs. All receptors derive from a man aged 18 to 29 in good health. Some clones in this sample may be carry-over from other donors' samples.

This clone has only a few counts. V usage is TRBV9 and J usage is TRBJ1-1, with 8 bases matching TRBD1. The germline CDR1 and CDR2 sequences are SGDLS and YYNGEE. This CDR3 spans 14 amino acids. The V and J ends lost 4 bases and 4 bases, in that order; junction bases with no gene match: 6. The CDR3 protein is CASSTQGAPTEAFF. As DNA, the CDR3 is TGTGCCAGCAGCACCCAGGGGGCGCCCACTGAAGCTTTCTTT.

The genes are TRBV4-1 and TRBJ1-3, with D possibly matching TRBD1 (6 bases). Germline CDR1 is MGHRA and CDR2 is YSYEKL. Trimming removed 2 bases from V and 0 bases from J, with 11 bases in between. The CDR3 runs to 16 residues. This chain's CDR3 is CASSQPTGFSGNTIYF. The CDR3 nucleotides are TGCGCCAGCAGCCAACCGACAGGATTCTCTGGAAACACCATATATTTT.

The genes are TRBV28 and TRBJ2-1; tentatively, D is TRBD1 (6 bases). There are 17 residues in the CDR3. CDR1 and CDR2 (germline): MDHEN, SYDVKM. Trimming shortened V by 1 base and J by 6 bases, and 19 bases separated the two germline ends. CDR3 sequence (DNA): TGTGCCAGCAGTTTATTATTAGGGGAGAGAGGGGGCAATGAGCAGTTCTTC. Amino acid sequence: CASSLLLGERGGNEQFF.

The chain employs TRBV4-2 and TRBJ2-7, with D unclear. Between the trimmed V and J ends, which lost 0 bases and 2 bases, there was a span of 8 bases. The CDR3 runs to 14 residues. The germline V gene has CDR1 LGHNA and CDR2 YNFKEQ. The CDR3 loop reads CASSQDYSTYEQYF. CDR3 sequence (DNA): TGTGCCAGCAGCCAAGATTACTCCACCTACGAGCAGTACTTC.

The chain has TRBV13 and TRBJ2-1; 9 positions agree with TRBD1. Trimming took 3 bases from V and 4 from J; bases not matched to a gene: 7. CDR1 PRHDT and CDR2 FYEKMQ come from the germline V gene (reference sequence). This CDR3 is 16 amino acids long. This CDR3 is CASSFPGTGLYNEQFF. The DNA of the CDR3 is TGTGCCAGCAGCTTCCCCGGGACAGGGTTGTACAATGAGCAGTTCTTC.

This chain connects TRBV7-6 to TRBJ2-3; maybe TRBD2 (5 bases). This CDR3 contains 14 residues. The ends were cut back, 8 bases at V and 2 bases at J, with 14 bases in the middle. Germline assignment: CDR1 SGHVS and CDR2 FNYEAQ. DNA for the CDR3: TGTGCCAGCTCAGGAATGAGGGACACAGATACGCAGTATTTT. This encodes CASSGMRDTDTQYF. Supplemented by reference TRBV7-6 and TRBJ2-3, the full variable domain reads GAGVSQSPRYKVTKRGQDVALRCDPISGHVSLYWYRQALGQGPEFLTYFNYEAQQDKSGLPNDRFSAERPEGSISTLTIQRTEQRDSAMYRCASSGMRDTDTQYFGPGTRLTVL.

The V and J genes are TRBV2 and TRBJ2-7, with a weak D call TRBD1 (7 bases). V was trimmed by 11 bases and J by 6 bases, leaving 26 bases between them. Germline V CDR1 and CDR2: SNHLY, FYNNEI. The length of the CDR3 is 15 residues. The CDR3, as DNA: TGTGCCCGGGGGACAGCGGAGACGGCCAAGGGCGAGCAGTACTTC. It is translated as CARGTAETAKGEQYF. Full variable domain (rest looked up from reference TRBV2 and TRBJ2-7): EPEVTQTPSHQVTQMGQEVILRCVPISNHLYFYWYRQILGQKVEFLVSFYNNEISEKSEIFDDQFSVERPDGSNFTLKIRSTKLEDSAMYFCARGTAETAKGEQYFGPGTRLTVT.

The chain employs TRBV6-5 and TRBJ1-1, with no clear D. Germline lookup yields CDR1 MNHEY and CDR2 SVGAGI. V dropped 5 bases and J dropped 11 bases, with 24 bases sitting between them. The CDR3 consists of 15 residues. The DNA of the CDR3 is TGTGCCAGCAGTCAAAAAGGATCCATTTTACTTTCGGCTTTCTTT. Its protein product is CASSQKGSILLSAFF.

The rearrangement joins TRBV5-6 to TRBJ1-4; D uncertain. The V gene lost 0 bases and the J gene lost 3 bases, with 6 bases spanning the gap. Germline lookup yields CDR1 SGHDT and CDR2 YYEEEE. The CDR3 totals 14 residues. This chain's CDR3 is CASSLGAANEKLFF. The CDR3 nucleotides read TGTGCCAGCAGCTTGGGGGCCGCTAATGAAAAACTGTTTTTT.

The chain links TRBV10-3 to TRBJ2-1, with 7 nucleotides matching TRBD2. V lost 4 bases to trimming and J lost 0 bases; unmatched junction nucleotides: 27. Germline V gives CDR1 ENHRY, CDR2 SYGVKD. The CDR3 is 23 amino acids. CDR3 DNA sequence: TGTGCCATCAGTGGCGGTAAAGGAGGACTAGACCCTGACGTTGGGAGCTCCTACAATGAGCAGTTCTTC. This gives the protein CAISGGKGGLDPDVGSSYNEQFF.

This chain connects TRBV5-5 to TRBJ2-7; 12 bases agree with TRBD1. Germline assignment: CDR1 SGHKS and CDR2 YYEKEE (reference sequence). This CDR3 is 14 amino acids long. Unmatched junction bases numbered 4, after V lost 2 bases and J lost 7 bases. CDR3 nucleotides: TGTGCCAGCAGCTTCGGGACAGGGGGCGGGGAGCAGTACTTC. It translates to CASSFGTGGGEQYF.

The rearrangement uses TRBV7-8 and TRBJ2-7; D call uncertain. The CDR3 is 13 amino acids. The V end was cut by 1 base, the J end by 6 bases, with 10 bases between. CDR1 and CDR2 (germline): SGHVS, FQNEAQ. The CDR3 DNA reads TGTGCCAGCAGCTTAGGTGGTAGGGTCGAGCAGTACTTC. It translates to CASSLGGRVEQYF.

This clone came up once. CDR3 loop: CASSQGGNQPQHF. CDR3 bases: TGTGCCAGCAGCCAGGGGGGTAATCAGCCCCAGCATTTT. The chain links TRBV11-2 to TRBJ1-5; 7 nucleotides line up with TRBD1. V trimming: 5 bases; J trimming: 4 bases; junction bases outside the gene matches: 2. There are 13 residues in the CDR3. Germline V lookup: CDR1 SGHAT, CDR2 FQNNGV.

This chain joins TRBV18 and TRBJ1-1; D is possibly TRBD1 (5 bases). The length of the CDR3 is 17 residues. In germline, CDR1 is KGHSH, CDR2 LQKENI. The V gene lost 3 bases and the J gene lost 0 bases, with 17 bases spanning the gap. The CDR3 region is CASSPPEPGPLNTEAFF. The CDR3 nucleotides are TGTGCCAGCTCACCCCCCGAGCCGGGGCCCTTGAACACTGAAGCTTTCTTT. The full variable domain, its missing parts supplied by reference TRBV18 and TRBJ1-1, is NAGVMQNPRHLVRRRGQEARLRCSPMKGHSHVYWYRQLPEEGLKFMVYLQKENIIDESGMPKERFSAEFPKEGPSILRIQQVVRGDSAAYFCASSPPEPGPLNTEAFFGQGTRLTVV.

The chain has TRBV4-1 and TRBJ1-3, with D tentatively TRBD1 (6 bases). Trimming pared 4 bases from V and 0 bases from J, leaving 10 bases between. Looked up from germline, CDR1 is MGHRA and CDR2 is YSYEKL. The CDR3 runs 15 residues. The CDR3 protein is CASSPTGISGNTIYF. CDR3 bases: TGCGCCAGCAGCCCCACAGGGATCTCTGGAAACACCATATATTTT.

V gene TRBV7-8 combines with J gene TRBJ1-1, with D possibly TRBD1 on 6 matching bases. The CDR3 length is 15 residues. Germline V gene sequence: CDR1 SGHVS, CDR2 FQNEAQ. V was pared by 5 bases and J by 0 bases, with 13 bases between. The CDR3 loop reads CASSRRTEMNTEAFF. DNA of the CDR3: TGTGCCAGCAGCCGACGGACAGAGATGAACACTGAAGCTTTCTTT.

The CDR3 protein is CASSQDTGGLYEQYF. In DNA form, the CDR3 reads TGCGCCAGCAGCCAAGATACCGGGGGGCTCTACGAGCAGTACTTC. J is TRBJ2-7 and V is TRBV4-1; possible D gene TRBD2, 7 bases. CDR1 is MGHRA and CDR2 is YSYEKL in the germline V gene. The CDR3 consists of 15 residues. Trimming removed 0 bases from V and 3 bases from J, with 12 bases in between.

The rearrangement joins TRBV6-5 to TRBJ2-5, with D maybe TRBD2 (5 bases). V was clipped by 0 bases and J by 4 bases, with 12 bases between them. The CDR3 totals 15 residues. Looked up from germline, CDR1 is MNHEY and CDR2 is SVGAGI. This CDR3 reads CASSYSWGRGETQYF. CDR3 nucleotide sequence: TGTGCCAGCAGTTACTCGTGGGGTCGGGGAGAGACCCAGTACTTC.

This clone was observed a single time. The V call is TRBV27, the J call TRBJ2-7; 7 bases match TRBD1. Germline-derived CDR1 and CDR2 are MNHEY and SMNVEV (reference sequence). V was pared by 6 bases and J by 3 bases, with 8 bases of the junction left unmatched. There are 14 residues in the CDR3. The CDR3 DNA reads as TGTGCCAGCAGGGATGAGACAGGGCTCTACGAGCAGTACTTC. It encodes CASRDETGLYEQYF.

The chain couples TRBV9 to TRBJ2-4; 12 nucleotides match TRBD1. The length of the CDR3 is 16 residues. Trimming at V came to 4 bases and at J to 2 bases, leaving 4 bases not matched to a gene. CDR1 and CDR2 from the germline V gene are SGDLS and YYNGEE. The CDR3 reads CASSNRDRGPKNIQYF. The CDR3 DNA sequence: TGTGCCAGCAGCAACCGGGACAGGGGGCCCAAAAACATTCAGTACTTC. Looking up the rest from reference TRBV9 and TRBJ2-4 gives the full variable domain: DSGVTQTPKHLITATGQRVTLRCSPRSGDLSVYWYQQSLDQGLQFLIQYYNGEERAKGNILERFSAQQFPDLHSELNLSSLELGDSALYFCASSNRDRGPKNIQYFGAGTRLSVL.

This chain joins TRBV6-1 and TRBJ2-1, with 10 bases aligning to TRBD2. There are 13 residues in the CDR3. Germline CDR1 reads MNHNS; CDR2 reads SASEGT. V gave up 8 bases and J gave up 6 bases; unmatched junction bases: 4. The CDR3 bases are TGTGCCAGCGGAGCGGGAGGGCCCAATGAGCAGTTCTTC. It codes for CASGAGGPNEQFF.

Concerning this clone itself: Other DNA sequences of this sample code for an identical CDR3. The chain links TRBV9 to TRBJ2-4; unclear D gene. There are 15 residues in the CDR3. V was pared by 2 bases and J by 1 base, with 10 bases between. CDR1 and CDR2 (germline): SGDLS, YYNGEE. The CDR3 coding sequence is TGTGCCAGCAGCGTCGGCGGTTCGGCCAAAAACATTCAGTACTTC. Translated: CASSVGGSAKNIQYF.

V is TRBV9 and J is TRBJ2-7; no definite D call. This CDR3 has 14 residues. From germline, CDR1 is SGDLS and CDR2 YYNGEE. V was pared by 0 bases and J by 5 bases, with 12 bases between. CDR3 coding DNA: TGTGCCAGCAGCGTAGGCGGTTTGCCGGACGAGCAGTACTTC. This encodes CASSVGGLPDEQYF.

This CDR3 reads CASSIPKREGRTDTQYF. The CDR3 DNA reads TGTGCCAGCAGCATCCCCAAGCGGGAGGGCCGCACAGATACGCAGTATTTT. V gene TRBV11-2 combines with J gene TRBJ2-3; 10 bases line up with TRBD2. The CDR3 totals 17 residues. CDR1 SGHAT and CDR2 FQNNGV come from the germline V gene. J was trimmed by 1 base and V by 5 bases; bases with no gene match: 9.

About this clone itself: Other DNA sequences from this sample encode an identical CDR3 as well. The CDR3 region has the DNA TGTGCCAGTAGTATTTTGGGGGAGGAGACCCAGTACTTC. It encodes CASSILGEETQYF. This chain uses TRBV19 with TRBJ2-5, with D perhaps TRBD1 or TRBD2 (5 bases each). Germline CDR1 and CDR2: LNHDA and SQIVND (reference sequence). V was clipped by 3 bases and J by 5 bases, with 10 bases between them. The CDR3 is 13 amino acids.

The rearrangement uses TRBV4-1 and TRBJ2-3, with 8 bases that match TRBD2. The germline V gene encodes CDR1 MGHRA and CDR2 YSYEKL. The CDR3 loop spans 17 amino acids. V lost 0 bases and J lost 1; bases outside the gene matches: 6. Here the CDR3 reads CASSQDRETSGTDTQYF. In DNA form, the CDR3 reads TGCGCCAGCAGCCAAGACAGAGAGACTAGCGGCACAGATACGCAGTATTTT.

The rearrangement joins TRBV5-6 to TRBJ2-2, with D uncertain. With 4 bases removed from V and 6 bases from J, the gap between germline ends came to 10 bases. Germline values: CDR1 SGHDT, CDR2 YYEEEE. CDR3 size: 13 residues. Here the CDR3 reads CASSAVVPGELFF. DNA of the CDR3: TGTGCCAGCAGCGCCGTCGTTCCCGGGGAGCTGTTTTTT.